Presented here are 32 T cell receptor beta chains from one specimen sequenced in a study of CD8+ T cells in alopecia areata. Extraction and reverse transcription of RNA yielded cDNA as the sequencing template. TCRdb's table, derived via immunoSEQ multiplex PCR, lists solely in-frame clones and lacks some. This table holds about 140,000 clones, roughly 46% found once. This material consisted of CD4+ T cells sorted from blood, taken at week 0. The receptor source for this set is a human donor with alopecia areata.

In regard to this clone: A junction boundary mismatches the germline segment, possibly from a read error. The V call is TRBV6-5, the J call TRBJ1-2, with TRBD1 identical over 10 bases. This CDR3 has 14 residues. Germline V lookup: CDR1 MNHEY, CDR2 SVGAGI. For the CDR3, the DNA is TGTGCCAGCAGTTACTCCTCCGGACAGGGGGTAGTCTCCTTC. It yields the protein CASSYSSGQGVVSF.

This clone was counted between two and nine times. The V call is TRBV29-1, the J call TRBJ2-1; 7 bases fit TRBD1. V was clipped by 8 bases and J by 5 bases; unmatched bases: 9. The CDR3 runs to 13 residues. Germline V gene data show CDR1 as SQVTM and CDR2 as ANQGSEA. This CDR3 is CSTKRQGNNEQFF. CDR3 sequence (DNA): TGCAGCACCAAGAGACAGGGCAACAATGAGCAGTTCTTC.

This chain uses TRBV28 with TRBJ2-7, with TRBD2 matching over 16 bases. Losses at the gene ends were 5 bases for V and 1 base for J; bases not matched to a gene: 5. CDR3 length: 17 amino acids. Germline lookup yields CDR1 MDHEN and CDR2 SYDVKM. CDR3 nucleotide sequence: TGTGCCAGCAGTGGGGGACTAGCGGGAGGGCCGTCCTACGAGCAGTACTTC. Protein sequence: CASSGGLAGGPSYEQYF.

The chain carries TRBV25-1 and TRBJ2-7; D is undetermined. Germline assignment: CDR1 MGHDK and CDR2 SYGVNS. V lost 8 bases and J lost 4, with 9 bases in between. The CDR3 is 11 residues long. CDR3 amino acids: CASGVYYEQYF. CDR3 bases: TGTGCCAGCGGGGTTTATTACGAGCAGTACTTC.

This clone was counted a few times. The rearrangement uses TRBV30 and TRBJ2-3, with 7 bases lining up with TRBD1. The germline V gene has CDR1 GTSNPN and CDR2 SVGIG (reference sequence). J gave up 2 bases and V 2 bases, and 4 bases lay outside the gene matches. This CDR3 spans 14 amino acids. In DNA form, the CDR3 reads TGTGCCTGGAGTCCAGGGGGTATCACAGATACGCAGTATTTT. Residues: CAWSPGGITDTQYF.

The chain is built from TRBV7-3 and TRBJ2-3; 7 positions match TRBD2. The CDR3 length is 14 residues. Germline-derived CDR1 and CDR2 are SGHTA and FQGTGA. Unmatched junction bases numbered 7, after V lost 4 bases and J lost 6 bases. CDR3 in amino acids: CASSSSGPRDTQYF. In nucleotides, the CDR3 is TGTGCCAGCAGCTCTAGCGGACCCCGGGATACGCAGTATTTT. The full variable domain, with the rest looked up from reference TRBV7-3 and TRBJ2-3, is GAGVSQTPSNKVTEKGKYVELRCDPISGHTALYWYRQSLGQGPEFLIYFQGTGAADDSGLPNDRFFAVRPEGSVSTLKIQRTERGDSAVYLCASSSSGPRDTQYFGPGTRLTVL.

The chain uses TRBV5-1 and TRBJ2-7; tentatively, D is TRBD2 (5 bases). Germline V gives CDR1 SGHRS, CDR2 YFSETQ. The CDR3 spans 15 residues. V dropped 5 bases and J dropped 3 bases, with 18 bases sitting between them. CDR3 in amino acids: CASRPTTAVLYEQYF. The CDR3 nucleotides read TGCGCCAGCAGACCTACTACAGCGGTTCTCTACGAGCAGTACTTC.

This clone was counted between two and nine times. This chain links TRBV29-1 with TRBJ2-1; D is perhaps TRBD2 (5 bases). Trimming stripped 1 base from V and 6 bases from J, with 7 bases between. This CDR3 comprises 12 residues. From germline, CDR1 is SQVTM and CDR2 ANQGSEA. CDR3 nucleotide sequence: TGCAGCGTTGAAGTGGCGGGCAATGAGCAGTTCTTC. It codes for CSVEVAGNEQFF.

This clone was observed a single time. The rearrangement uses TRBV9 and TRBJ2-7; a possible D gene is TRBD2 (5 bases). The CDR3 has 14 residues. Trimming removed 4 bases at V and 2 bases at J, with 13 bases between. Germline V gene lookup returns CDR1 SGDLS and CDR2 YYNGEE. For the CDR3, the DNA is TGTGCCAGCAGCTTACTCCCGGGGACCTACGAGCAGTACTTC. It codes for CASSLLPGTYEQYF.

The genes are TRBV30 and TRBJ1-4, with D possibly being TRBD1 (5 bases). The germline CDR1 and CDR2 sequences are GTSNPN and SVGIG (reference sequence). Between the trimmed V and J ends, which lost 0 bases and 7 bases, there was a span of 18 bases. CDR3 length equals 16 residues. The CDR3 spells CAWSVWRQGGVEKLFF. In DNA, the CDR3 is TGTGCCTGGAGTGTATGGCGCCAGGGAGGAGTTGAAAAACTGTTTTTT.

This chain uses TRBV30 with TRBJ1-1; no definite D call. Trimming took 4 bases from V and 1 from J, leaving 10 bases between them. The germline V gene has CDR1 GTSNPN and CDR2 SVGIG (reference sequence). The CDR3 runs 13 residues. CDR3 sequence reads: CAWTTQANTEAFF. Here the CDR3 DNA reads TGTGCCTGGACCACTCAGGCGAACACTGAAGCTTTCTTT.

In DNA, the CDR3 is TGTGCCAGCAGCTGGGCTGGTAGCGGGCAAGAGACCCAGTACTTC. Encoded protein: CASSWAGSGQETQYF. The chain links TRBV7-2 to TRBJ2-5; 7 nucleotides match TRBD2. CDR3 length: 15 amino acids. The germline V gene encodes CDR1 SGHTA and CDR2 FQGNSA. The junction had 7 bases not matched to a gene; V was cut back by 4 bases and J by 2 bases.

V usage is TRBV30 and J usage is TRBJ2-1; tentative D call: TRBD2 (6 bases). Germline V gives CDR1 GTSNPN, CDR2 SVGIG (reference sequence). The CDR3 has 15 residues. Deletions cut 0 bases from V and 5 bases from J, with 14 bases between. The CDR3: CAWSVLRGKHNEQFF. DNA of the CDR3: TGTGCCTGGAGTGTACTTCGCGGGAAGCACAATGAGCAGTTCTTC.

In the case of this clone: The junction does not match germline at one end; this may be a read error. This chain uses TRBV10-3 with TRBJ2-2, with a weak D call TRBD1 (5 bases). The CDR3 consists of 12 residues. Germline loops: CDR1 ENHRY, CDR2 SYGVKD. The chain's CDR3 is CATSKGSGELFF. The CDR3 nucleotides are TGTGCCACCAGTAAGGGGTCCGGGGAGCTGTTTTTT.

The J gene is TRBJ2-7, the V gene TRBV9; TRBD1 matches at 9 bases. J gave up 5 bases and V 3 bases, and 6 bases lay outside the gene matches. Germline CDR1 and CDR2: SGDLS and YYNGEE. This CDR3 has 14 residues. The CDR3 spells CASSAGDRAHEQYF. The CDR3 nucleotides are TGTGCCAGCAGCGCAGGGGACAGGGCCCACGAGCAGTACTTC.

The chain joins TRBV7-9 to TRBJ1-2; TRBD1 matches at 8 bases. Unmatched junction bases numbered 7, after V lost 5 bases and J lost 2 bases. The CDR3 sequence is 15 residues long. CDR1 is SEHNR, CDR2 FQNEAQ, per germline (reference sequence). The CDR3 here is CASSVQGASNYGYTF. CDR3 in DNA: TGTGCCAGCAGCGTCCAGGGGGCCTCGAACTATGGCTACACCTTC.

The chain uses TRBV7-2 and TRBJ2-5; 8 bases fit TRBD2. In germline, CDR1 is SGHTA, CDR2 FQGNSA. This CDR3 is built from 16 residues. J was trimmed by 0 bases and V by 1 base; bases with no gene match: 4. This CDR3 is CASSLGERGNQETQYF. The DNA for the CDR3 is TGTGCCAGCAGCTTAGGAGAGCGGGGGAACCAAGAGACCCAGTACTTC.

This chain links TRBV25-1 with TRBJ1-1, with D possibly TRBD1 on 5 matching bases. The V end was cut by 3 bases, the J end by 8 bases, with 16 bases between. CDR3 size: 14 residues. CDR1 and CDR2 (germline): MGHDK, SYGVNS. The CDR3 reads CASSEPGPTPEAFF. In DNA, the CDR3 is TGTGCCAGCAGTGAGCCAGGGCCGACGCCCGAAGCTTTCTTT.

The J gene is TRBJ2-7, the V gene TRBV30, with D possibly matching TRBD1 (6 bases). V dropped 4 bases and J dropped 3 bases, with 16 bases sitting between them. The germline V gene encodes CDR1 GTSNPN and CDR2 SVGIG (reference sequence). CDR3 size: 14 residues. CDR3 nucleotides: TGTGCCTGGACAGACGACAGGTACTACTACGAGCAGTACTTC. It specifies CAWTDDRYYYEQYF.

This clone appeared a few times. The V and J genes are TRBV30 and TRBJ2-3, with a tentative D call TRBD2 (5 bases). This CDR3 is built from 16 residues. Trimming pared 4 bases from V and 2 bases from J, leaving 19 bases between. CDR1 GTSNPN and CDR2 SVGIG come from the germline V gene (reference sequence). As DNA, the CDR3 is TGTGCCTGGATCGGAAGGACCTTCGGGAACACAGATACGCAGTATTTT. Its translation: CAWIGRTFGNTDTQYF.

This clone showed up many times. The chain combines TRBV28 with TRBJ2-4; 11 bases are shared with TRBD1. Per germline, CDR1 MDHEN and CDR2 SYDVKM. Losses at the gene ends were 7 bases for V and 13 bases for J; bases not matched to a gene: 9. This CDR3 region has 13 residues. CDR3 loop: CASTGQGASIQYF. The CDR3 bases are TGTGCCAGCACCGGACAGGGGGCTTCGATACAGTACTTC.

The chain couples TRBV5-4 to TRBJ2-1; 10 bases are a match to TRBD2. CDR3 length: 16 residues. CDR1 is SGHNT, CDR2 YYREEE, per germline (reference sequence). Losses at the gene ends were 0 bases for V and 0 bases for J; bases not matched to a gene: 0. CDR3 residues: CASSLASGSSYNEQFF. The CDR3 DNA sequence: TGTGCCAGCAGCTTGGCTAGCGGGAGCTCCTACAATGAGCAGTTCTTC.

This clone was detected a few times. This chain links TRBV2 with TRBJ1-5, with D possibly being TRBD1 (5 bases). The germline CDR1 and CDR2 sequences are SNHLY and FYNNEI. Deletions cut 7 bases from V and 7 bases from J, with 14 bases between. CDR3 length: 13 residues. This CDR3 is CASTRDLDQPQHF. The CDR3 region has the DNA TGTGCCAGCACCCGGGACCTGGACCAGCCCCAGCATTTT.

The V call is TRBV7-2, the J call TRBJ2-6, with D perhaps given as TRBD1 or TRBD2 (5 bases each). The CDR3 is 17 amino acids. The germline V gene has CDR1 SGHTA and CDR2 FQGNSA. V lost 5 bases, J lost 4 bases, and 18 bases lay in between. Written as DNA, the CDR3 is TGTGCCAGCAGCCCATACGGTAAAGGGACCGGGGCCAACGTCCTGACTTTC. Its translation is CASSPYGKGTGANVLTF.

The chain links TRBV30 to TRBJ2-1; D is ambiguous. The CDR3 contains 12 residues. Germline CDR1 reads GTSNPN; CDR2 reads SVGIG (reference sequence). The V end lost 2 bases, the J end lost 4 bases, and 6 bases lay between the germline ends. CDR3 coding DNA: TGTGCCTGGAGTCGGCGGTACAATGAGCAGTTCTTC. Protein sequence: CAWSRRYNEQFF.

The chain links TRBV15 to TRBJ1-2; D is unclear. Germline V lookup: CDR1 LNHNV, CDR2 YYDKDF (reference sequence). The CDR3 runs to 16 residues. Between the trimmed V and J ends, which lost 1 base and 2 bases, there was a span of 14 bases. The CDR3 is CATSRGGLEANYGYTF. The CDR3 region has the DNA TGTGCCACCAGCAGAGGGGGTTTGGAAGCAAACTATGGCTACACCTTC.

Here the CDR3 reads CASRGQTPGTQYF. The CDR3 DNA reads TGTGCCAGCAGGGGGCAAACCCCGGGTACGCAGTATTTT. The chain couples TRBV2 to TRBJ2-3; the D gene is possibly TRBD1 (5 bases). Per germline, CDR1 SNHLY and CDR2 FYNNEI. The CDR3 consists of 13 residues. V shed 6 bases and J shed 8 bases, with 15 bases lying between them.

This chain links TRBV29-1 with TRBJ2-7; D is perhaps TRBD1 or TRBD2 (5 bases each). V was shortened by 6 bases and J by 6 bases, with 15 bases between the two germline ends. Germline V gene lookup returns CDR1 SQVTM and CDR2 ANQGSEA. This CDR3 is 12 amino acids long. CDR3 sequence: CSVRDGTSEQYF. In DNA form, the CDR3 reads TGCAGCGTCCGGGACGGGACCTCCGAGCAGTACTTC.

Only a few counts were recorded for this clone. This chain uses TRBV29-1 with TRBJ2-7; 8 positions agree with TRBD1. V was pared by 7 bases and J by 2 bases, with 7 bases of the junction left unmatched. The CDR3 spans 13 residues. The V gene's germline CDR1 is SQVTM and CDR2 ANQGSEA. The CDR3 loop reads CSAQVDRAYEQYF. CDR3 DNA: TGCAGCGCCCAGGTGGACAGGGCCTACGAGCAGTACTTC.

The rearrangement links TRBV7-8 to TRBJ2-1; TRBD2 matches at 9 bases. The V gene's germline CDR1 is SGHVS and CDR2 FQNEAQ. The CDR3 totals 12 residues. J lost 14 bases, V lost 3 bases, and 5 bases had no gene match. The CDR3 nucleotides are TGTGCCAGCAGCTTGGCTAGCGGGATTAAGTTCTTC. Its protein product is CASSLASGIKFF.

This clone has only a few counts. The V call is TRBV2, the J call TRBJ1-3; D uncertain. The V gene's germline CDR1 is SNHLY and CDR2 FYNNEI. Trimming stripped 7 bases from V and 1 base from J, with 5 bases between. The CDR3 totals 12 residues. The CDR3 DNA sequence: TGTGCCAGCAAAGAGTCTGGAAACACCATATATTTT. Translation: CASKESGNTIYF. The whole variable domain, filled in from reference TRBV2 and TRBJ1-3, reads EPEVTQTPSHQVTQMGQEVILRCVPISNHLYFYWYRQILGQKVEFLVSFYNNEISEKSEIFDDQFSVERPDGSNFTLKIRSTKLEDSAMYFCASKESGNTIYFGEGSWLTVV.

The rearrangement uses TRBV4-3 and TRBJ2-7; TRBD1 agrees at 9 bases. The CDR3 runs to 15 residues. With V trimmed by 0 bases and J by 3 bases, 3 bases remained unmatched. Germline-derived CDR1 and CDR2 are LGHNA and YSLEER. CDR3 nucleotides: TGCGCCAGCAGCCAAGAAACAGGGGGCTACTACGAGCAGTACTTC. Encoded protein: CASSQETGGYYEQYF.